This T cell receptor beta chain is from a study of T-cell reconstitution after alpha-beta-depleted transplantation in children. Molecular barcoding with unique molecular identifiers was used for the TCRbeta library. TCRdb reprocessed the PCR reads via MiXCR and lists one record per CDR3 protein. The sample comprises fewer than 700,000 distinct CDR3 sequences, around 13% of which are singletons, and approximately 2.1% rests with the top ten. Study findings and constraints: There were reportedly several hundred expanded graft clones from which alpha-beta T cells came about two months after transplant. Some patients owed their high day-60 TCRbeta diversity to surviving recipient T cells and thymic progenitors. Once a year had passed after transplant, T-cell counts and diversity came mostly from newly produced T cells.

This clonotype was seen at least ten times. Its matching antigen is unknown. The J segment lost 1 base and the V segment lost 5 bases, leaving 8 bases of the junction unmatched. The CDR3 totals 15 residues. Germline CDR1 reads DFQATT; CDR2 reads SNEGSKA (reference sequence). The clonotype was recovered from a male patient younger than 18 who had a stem cell transplant for acute myeloid leukemia, so the T cells may come from the graft donor. The sequencing here drew on PBMCs, mostly from graft donor cells, taken 360 days after TCRalphabeta/CD19-depleted stem cell transplant. This chain links TRBV20-1 with TRBJ2-7; the match to TRBD1 covers 10 bases. CDR3 sequence reads: CSAFRGTGVSYEQYF. In DNA form, the CDR3 reads TGCAGTGCTTTCCGCGGGACAGGGGTGTCCTACGAGCAGTACTTC.